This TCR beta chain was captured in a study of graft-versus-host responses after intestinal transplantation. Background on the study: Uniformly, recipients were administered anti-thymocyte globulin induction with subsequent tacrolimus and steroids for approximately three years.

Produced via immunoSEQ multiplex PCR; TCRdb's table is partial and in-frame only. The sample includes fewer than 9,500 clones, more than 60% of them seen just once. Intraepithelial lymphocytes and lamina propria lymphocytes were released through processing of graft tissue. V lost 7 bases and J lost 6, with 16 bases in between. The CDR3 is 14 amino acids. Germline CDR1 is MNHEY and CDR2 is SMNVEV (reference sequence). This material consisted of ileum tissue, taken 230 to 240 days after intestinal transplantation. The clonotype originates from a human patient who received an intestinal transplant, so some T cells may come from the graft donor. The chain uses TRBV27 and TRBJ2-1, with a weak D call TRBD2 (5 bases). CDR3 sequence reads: CASTLVPPGNEQFF. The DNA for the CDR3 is TGTGCCAGCACACTAGTCCCCCCTGGCAATGAGCAGTTCTTC.